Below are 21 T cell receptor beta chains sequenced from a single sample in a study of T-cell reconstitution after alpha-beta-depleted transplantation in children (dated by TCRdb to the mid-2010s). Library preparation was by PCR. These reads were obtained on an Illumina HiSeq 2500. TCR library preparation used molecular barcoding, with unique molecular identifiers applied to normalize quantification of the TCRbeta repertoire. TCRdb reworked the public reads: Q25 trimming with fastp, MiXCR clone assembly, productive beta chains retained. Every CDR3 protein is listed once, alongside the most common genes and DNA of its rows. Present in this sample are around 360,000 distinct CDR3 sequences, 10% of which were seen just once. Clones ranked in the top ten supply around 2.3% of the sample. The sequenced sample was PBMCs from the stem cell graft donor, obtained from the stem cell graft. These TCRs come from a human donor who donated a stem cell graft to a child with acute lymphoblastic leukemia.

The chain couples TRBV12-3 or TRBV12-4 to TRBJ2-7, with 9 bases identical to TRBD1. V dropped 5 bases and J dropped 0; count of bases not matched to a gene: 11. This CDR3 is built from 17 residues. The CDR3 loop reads CASSPTAGTGSSYEQYF. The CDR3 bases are TGTGCCAGCAGTCCTACGGCCGGGACAGGGAGCTCCTACGAGCAGTACTTC.

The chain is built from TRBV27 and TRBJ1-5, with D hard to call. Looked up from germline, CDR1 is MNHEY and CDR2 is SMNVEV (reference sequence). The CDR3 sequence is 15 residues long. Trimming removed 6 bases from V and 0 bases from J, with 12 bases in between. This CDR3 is CASRTSVYSNQPQHF. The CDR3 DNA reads TGTGCCAGCAGGACAAGCGTATATAGCAATCAGCCCCAGCATTTT.

The CDR3 nucleotides are TGTGCCAGCAGCTTAGGCAGGAGAAGTACAGATACGCAGTATTTT. Amino acids: CASSLGRRSTDTQYF. The rearrangement joins TRBV7-2 to TRBJ2-3; no definite D call. The V end was cut by 1 base, the J end by 3 bases, with 11 bases between. The length of the CDR3 is 15 residues. Germline CDR1 SGHTA, CDR2 FQGNSA.

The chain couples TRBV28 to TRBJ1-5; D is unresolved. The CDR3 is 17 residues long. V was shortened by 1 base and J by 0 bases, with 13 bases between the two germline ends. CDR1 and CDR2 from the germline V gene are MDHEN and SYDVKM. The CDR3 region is CASSLSRPVYSNQPQHF. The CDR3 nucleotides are TGTGCCAGCAGTTTATCTCGGCCAGTTTATAGCAATCAGCCCCAGCATTTT.

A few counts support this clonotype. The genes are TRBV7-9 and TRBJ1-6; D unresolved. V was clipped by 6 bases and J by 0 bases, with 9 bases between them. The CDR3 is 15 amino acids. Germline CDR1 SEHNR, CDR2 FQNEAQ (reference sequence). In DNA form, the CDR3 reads TGTGCCAGCAGAAACGGGGACTCCTATAATTCACCCCTCCACTTT. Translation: CASRNGDSYNSPLHF. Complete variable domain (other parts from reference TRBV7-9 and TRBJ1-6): DTGVSQNPRHKITKRGQNVTFRCDPISEHNRLYWYRQTLGQGPEFLTYFQNEAQLEKSRLLSDRFSAERPKGSFSTLEIQRTEQGDSAMYLCASRNGDSYNSPLHFGNGTRLTVT.

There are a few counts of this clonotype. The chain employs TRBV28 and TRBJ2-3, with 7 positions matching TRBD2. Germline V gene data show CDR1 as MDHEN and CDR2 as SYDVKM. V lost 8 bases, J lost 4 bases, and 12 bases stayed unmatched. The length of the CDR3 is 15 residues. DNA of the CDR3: TGTGCCAGCCTTACCCCGCTGGCGGGGGCAGATACGCAGTATTTT. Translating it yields CASLTPLAGADTQYF.

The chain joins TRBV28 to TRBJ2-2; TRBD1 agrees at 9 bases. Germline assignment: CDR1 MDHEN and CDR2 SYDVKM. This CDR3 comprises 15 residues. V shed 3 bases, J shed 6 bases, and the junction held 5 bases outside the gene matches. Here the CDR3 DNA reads TGTGCCAGCAGTTTTTCGGGACAGGGTGCCGGGGAGCTGTTTTTT. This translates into CASSFSGQGAGELFF.

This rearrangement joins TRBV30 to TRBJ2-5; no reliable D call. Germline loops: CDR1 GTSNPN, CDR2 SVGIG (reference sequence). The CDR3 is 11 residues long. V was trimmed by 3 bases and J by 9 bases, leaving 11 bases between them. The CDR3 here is CAWRYAKAQYF. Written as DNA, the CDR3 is TGTGCCTGGAGATATGCGAAGGCCCAGTACTTC.

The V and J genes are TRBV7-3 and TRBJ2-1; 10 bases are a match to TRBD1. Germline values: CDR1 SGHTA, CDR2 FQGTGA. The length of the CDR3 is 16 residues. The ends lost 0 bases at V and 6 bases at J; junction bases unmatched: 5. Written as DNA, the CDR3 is TGTGCCAGCAGCTTAACGACAGGGGGCCTACGCAATGAGCAGTTCTTC. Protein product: CASSLTTGGLRNEQFF.

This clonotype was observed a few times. The DNA of the CDR3 is TGTGCCAGCAGTCCCTTTAGCGGGAGGCTCAACAATGAGCAGTTCTTC. It is translated as CASSPFSGRLNNEQFF. This chain links TRBV28 with TRBJ2-1; TRBD2 agrees at 10 bases. The CDR3 is 16 residues long. The ends lost 5 bases at V and 5 bases at J; junction bases unmatched: 9. The germline gives CDR1 MDHEN, CDR2 SYDVKM.

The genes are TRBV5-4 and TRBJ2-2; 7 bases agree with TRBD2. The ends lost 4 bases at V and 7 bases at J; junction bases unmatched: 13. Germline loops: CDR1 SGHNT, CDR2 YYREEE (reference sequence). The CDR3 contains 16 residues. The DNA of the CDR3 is TGTGCCAGCAGCGACCTGGGCGGGAGCAGGGTCGGGGAGCTGTTTTTT. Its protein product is CASSDLGGSRVGELFF.

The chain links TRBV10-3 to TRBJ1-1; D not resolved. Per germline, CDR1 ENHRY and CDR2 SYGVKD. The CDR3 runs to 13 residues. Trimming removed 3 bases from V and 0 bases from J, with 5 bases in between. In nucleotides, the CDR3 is TGTGCCATCAGTGACAAGTTGAACACTGAAGCTTTCTTT. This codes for CAISDKLNTEAFF.

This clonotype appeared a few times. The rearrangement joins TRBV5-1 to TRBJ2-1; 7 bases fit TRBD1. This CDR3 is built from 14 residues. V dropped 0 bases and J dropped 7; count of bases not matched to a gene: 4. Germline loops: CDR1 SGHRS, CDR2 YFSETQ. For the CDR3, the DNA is TGCGCCAGCAGCTTGGGACAGGGCATTAATGAGCAGTTCTTC. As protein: CASSLGQGINEQFF.

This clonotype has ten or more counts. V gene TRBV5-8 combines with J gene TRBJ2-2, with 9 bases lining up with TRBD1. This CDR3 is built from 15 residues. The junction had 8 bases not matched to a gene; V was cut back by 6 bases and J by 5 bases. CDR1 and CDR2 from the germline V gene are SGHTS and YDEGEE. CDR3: CASTLGQGWTGELFF. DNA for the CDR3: TGTGCCAGCACCCTGGGACAGGGATGGACCGGGGAGCTGTTTTTT.

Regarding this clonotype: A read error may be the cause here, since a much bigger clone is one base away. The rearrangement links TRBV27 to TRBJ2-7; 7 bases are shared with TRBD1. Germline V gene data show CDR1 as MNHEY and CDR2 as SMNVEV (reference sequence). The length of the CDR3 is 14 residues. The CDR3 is CASGRPGQPYEQNF. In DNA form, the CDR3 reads TGTGCCAGCGGGAGACCGGGACAGCCCTACGAGCAGAACTTC.

CDR3 loop: CASSLRDRGNEQFF. The CDR3 coding sequence is TGCGCCAGCAGCTTGAGGGACAGGGGTAATGAGCAGTTCTTC. The chain uses TRBV5-1 and TRBJ2-1, with 10 bases that match TRBD1. The V gene end was trimmed by 1 base and the J gene end by 7 bases; junction bases not matched to a gene: 2. The CDR3 has 14 amino acids. CDR1 is SGHRS, CDR2 YFSETQ, per germline. The whole variable domain, remainder taken from reference TRBV5-1 and TRBJ2-1, is KAGVTQTPRYLIKTRGQQVTLSCSPISGHRSVSWYQQTPGQGLQFLFEYFSETQRNKGNFPGRFSGRQFSNSRSEMNVSTLELGDSALYLCASSLRDRGNEQFFGPGTRLTVL.

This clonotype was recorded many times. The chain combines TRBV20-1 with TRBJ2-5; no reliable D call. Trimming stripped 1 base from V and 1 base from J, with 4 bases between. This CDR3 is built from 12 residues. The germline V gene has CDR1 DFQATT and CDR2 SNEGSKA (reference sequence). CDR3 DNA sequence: TGCAGTGCTAGAGGGGTCCAAGAGACCCAGTACTTC. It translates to CSARGVQETQYF.

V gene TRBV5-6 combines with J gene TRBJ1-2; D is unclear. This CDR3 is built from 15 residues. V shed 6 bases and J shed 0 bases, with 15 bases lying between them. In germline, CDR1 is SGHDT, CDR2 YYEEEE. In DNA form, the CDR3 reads TGTGCCAGCAACCCGAGGCACAGACCTAACTATGGCTACACCTTC. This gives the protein CASNPRHRPNYGYTF.

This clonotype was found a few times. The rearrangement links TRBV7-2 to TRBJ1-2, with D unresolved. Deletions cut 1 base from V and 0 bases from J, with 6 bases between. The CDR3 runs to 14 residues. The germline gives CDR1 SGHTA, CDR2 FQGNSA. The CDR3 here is CASSLDLANYGYTF. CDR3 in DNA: TGTGCCAGCAGCTTAGATCTGGCTAACTATGGCTACACCTTC.

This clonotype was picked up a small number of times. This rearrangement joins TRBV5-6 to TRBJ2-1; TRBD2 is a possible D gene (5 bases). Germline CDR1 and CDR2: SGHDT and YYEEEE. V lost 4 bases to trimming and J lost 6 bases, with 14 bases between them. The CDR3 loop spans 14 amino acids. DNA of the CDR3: TGTGCCAGCAGCCAGAGATGGAGGCTCAATGAGCAGTTCTTC. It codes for CASSQRWRLNEQFF.

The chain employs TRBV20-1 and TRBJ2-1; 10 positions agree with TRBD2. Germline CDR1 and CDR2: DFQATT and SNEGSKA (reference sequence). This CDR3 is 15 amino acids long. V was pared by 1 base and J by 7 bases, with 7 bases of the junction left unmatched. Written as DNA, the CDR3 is TGCAGTGCTAGAGTTCTAGCGGGGGACAGGAATGAGCAGTTCTTC. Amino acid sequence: CSARVLAGDRNEQFF.